This entry features one T cell receptor beta chain sequence. Its antigen is as yet unknown. These data originate in a study of cytomegalovirus exposure and HLA in healthy donors. Broader study findings: The authors considered a cluster of highly shared sequence variants likely to be a sequencing artifact. Associated with HLA alleles at 0.05 false discovery rate in a later analysis were 16,951 TCR beta sequences.

Germline V gives CDR1 SNHLY, CDR2 FYNNEI. With V trimmed by 4 bases and J by 7 bases, 10 bases remained unmatched. The CDR3 runs to 16 residues. Both 60 Vbeta primers and 13 Jbeta primers went into the PCR. Here immunoSEQ multiplex PCR was the method, and the copy in TCRdb shows in-frame clones only, minus some. The sample holds more than 90,000 clones, about 72% seen once. What was sequenced was PBMCs. The chain is built from TRBV2 and TRBJ2-1, with 10 bases aligning to TRBD2. The TCR originated in a middle-aged man in good health and CMV-seropositive. The CDR3 sequence: CASSGPSGGRGNEQFF. CDR3 nucleotides: TGTGCCAGCAGTGGCCCTAGCGGGGGCCGGGGGAATGAGCAGTTCTTC.